This T cell receptor (beta chain) derives from a study of cytomegalovirus exposure and HLA in healthy donors. The PCR used 60 Vbeta and 13 Jbeta primers. Libraries were prepared by immunoSEQ multiplex PCR; TCRdb keeps only in-frame clonotypes and omits some of them. Of 150,000 to 180,000 clones in the sample, around 80% were seen once. This clone was counted a single time. The TCR originated in a woman aged 40 to 50 in good health and CMV-seronegative. Sequencing was carried out using PBMCs.

In nucleotides, the CDR3 is TGTGCCAGTAGTATTCCGGATTCCGTTTGGCAGGGGGCAATCGACTACACCTTC. Protein: CASSIPDSVWQGAIDYTF. The V and J genes are TRBV19 and TRBJ1-2, with 8 bases matching TRBD1. Germline V lookup: CDR1 LNHDA, CDR2 SQIVND (reference sequence). Trimming removed 3 bases from V and 10 bases from J; junction bases left unmatched: 22. The CDR3 runs 18 residues.